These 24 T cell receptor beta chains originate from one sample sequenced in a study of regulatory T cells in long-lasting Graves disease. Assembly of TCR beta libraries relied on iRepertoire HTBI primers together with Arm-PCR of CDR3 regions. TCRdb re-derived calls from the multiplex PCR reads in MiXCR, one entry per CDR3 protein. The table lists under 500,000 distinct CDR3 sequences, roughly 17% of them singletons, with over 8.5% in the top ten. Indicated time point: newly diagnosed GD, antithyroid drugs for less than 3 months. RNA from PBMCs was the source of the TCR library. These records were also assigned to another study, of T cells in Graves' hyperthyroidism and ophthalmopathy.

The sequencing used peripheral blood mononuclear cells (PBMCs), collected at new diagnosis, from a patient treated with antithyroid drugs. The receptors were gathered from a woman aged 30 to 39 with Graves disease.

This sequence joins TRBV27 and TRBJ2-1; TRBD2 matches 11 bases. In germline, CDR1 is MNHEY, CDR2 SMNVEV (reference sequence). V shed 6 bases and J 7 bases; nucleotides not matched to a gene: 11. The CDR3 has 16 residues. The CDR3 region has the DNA TGTGCCAGCAGCCTTAGCGGGAGGGCCGATTTTAATGAGCAGTTCTTC. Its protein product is CASSLSGRADFNEQFF.

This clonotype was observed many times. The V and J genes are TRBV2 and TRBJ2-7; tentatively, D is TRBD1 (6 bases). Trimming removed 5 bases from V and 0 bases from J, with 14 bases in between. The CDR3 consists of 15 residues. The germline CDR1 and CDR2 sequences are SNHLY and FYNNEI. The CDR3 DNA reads TGTGCCAGCAGTCCGGGACATTCGCCCTCCTACGAGCAGTACTTC. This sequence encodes CASSPGHSPSYEQYF.

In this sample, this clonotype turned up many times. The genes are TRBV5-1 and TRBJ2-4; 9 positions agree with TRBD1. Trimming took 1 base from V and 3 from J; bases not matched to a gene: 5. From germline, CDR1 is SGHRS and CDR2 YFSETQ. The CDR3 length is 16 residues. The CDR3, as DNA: TGCGCCAGCAGCTTGAACAGGGGGCTAAGCAAAAACATTCAGTACTTC. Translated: CASSLNRGLSKNIQYF.

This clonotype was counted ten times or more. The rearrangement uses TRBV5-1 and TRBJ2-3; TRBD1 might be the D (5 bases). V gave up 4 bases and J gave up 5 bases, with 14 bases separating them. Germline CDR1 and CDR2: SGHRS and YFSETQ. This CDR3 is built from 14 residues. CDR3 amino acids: CASSLNKGIDTQYF. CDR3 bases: TGCGCCAGCAGCCTAAATAAGGGGATAGATACGCAGTATTTT.

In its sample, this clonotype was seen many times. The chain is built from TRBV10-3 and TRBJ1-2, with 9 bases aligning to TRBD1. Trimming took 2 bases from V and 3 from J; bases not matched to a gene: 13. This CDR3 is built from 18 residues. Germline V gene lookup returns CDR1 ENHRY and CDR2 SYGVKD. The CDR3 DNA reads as TGTGCCATCAGTGAGACCTCCGGGACAGGGATCTCGTACTATGGCTACACCTTC. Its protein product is CAISETSGTGISYYGYTF.

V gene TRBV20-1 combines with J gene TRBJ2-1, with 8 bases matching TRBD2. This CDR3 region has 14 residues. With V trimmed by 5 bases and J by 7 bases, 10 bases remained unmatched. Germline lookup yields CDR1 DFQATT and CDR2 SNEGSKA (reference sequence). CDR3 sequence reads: CSALLAATGNEQFF. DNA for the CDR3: TGCAGTGCTCTACTAGCGGCAACTGGTAATGAGCAGTTCTTC.

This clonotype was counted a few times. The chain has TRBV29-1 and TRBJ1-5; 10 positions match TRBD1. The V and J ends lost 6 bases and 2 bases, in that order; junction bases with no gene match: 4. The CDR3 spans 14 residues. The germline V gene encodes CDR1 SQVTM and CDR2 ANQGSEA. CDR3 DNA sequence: TGCAGCGTAGGCGGGACAGGGGGCAATCAGCCCCAGCATTTT. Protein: CSVGGTGGNQPQHF.

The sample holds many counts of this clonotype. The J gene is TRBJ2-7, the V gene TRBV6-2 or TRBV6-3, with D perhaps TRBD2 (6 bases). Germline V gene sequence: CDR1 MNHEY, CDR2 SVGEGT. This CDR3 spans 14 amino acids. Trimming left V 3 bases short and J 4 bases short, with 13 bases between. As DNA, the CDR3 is TGTGCCAGCAGTTATGGACTACCCATATACGAGCAGTACTTC. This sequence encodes CASSYGLPIYEQYF.

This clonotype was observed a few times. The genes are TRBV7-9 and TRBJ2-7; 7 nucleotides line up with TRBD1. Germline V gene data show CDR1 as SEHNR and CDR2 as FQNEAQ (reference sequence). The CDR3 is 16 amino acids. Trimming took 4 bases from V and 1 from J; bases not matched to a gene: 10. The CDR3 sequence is CASSSRDRSSSYEQYF. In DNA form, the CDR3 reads TGTGCCAGCAGCTCCCGGGACAGAAGCTCGTCCTACGAGCAGTACTTC.

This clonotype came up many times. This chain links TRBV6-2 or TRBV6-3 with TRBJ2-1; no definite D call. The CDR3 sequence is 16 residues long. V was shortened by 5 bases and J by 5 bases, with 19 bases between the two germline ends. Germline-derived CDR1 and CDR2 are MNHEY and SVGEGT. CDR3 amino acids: CASSGLGSRINNEQFF. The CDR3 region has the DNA TGTGCCAGCAGTGGTCTGGGCAGCCGTATTAACAATGAGCAGTTCTTC.

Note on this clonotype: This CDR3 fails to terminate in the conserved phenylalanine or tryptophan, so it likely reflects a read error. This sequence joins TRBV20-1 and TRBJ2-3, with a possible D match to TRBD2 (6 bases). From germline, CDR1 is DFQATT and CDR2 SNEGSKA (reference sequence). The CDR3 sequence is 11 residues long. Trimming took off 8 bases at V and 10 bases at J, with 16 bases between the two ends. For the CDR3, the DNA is TGCAGTACACTCTTCAGGAGGGCGCAGTATCTT. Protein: CSTLFRRAQYL.

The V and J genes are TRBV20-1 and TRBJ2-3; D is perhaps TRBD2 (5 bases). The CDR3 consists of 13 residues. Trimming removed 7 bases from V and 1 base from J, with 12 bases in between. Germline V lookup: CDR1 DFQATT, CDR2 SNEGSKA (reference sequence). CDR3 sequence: CSGRRGGTDTQYF. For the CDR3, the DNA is TGCAGTGGAAGACGGGGAGGCACAGATACGCAGTATTTT.

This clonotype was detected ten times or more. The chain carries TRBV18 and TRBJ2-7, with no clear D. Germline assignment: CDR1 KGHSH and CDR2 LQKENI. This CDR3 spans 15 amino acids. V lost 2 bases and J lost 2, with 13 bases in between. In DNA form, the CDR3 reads TGTGCCAGCTCACCAAGCACACAAACCACCTACGAGCAGTACTTC. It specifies CASSPSTQTTYEQYF.

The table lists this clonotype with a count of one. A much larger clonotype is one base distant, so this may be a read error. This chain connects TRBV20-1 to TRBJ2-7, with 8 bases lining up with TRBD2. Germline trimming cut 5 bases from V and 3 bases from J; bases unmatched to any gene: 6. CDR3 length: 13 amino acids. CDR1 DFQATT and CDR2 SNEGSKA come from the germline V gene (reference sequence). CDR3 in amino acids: CSAWGLVGYEQYF. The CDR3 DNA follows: TGCAGTGCTTGGGGACTAGTGGGCTACGAGCAGTACTTC.

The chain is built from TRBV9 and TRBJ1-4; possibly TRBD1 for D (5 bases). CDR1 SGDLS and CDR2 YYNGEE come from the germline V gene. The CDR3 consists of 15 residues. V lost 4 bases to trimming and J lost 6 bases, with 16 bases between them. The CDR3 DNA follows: TGTGCCAGCAGCTTTTCGGGGGGGGTAGATGAAAAACTGTTTTTT. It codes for CASSFSGGVDEKLFF.

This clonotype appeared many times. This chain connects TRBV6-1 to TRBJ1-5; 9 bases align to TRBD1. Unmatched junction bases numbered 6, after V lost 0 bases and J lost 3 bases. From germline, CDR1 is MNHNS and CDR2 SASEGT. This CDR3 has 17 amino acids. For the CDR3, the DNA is TGTGCCAGCAGTGAAGCTCCGGGACAGGGCCTCAATCAGCCCCAGCATTTT. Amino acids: CASSEAPGQGLNQPQHF.

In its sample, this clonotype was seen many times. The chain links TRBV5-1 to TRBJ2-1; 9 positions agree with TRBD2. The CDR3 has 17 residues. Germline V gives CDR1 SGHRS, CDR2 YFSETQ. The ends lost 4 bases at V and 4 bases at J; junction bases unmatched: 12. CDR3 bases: TGCGCCAGCAGCCCGGCCCCTAGCGGGACGGGATACAATGAGCAGTTCTTC. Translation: CASSPAPSGTGYNEQFF.

The CDR3 DNA is TGTGCCAGCACCCCACCCCAAAGGACAGGGGCCGACAATCAGCCCCAGCATTTT. Encoded protein: CASTPPQRTGADNQPQHF. The chain recombines TRBV6-1 with TRBJ1-5; 9 bases are shared with TRBD1. Germline V CDR1 and CDR2: MNHNS, SASEGT. V dropped 7 bases and J dropped 3; count of bases not matched to a gene: 16. The CDR3 consists of 18 residues.

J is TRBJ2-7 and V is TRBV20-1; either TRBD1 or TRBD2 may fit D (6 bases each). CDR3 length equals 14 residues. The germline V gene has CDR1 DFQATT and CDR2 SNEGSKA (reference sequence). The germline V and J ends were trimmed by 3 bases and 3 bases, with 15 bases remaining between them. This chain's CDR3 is CSASSGGGFYEQYF. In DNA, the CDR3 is TGCAGTGCTAGTTCAGGAGGGGGTTTCTACGAGCAGTACTTC.

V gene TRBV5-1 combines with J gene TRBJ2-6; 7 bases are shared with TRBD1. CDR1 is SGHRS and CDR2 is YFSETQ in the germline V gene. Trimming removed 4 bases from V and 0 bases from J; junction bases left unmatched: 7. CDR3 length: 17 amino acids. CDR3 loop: CASSRRQGSSGANVLTF. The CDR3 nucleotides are TGCGCCAGCAGCCGACGACAGGGATCCTCTGGGGCCAACGTCCTGACTTTC.

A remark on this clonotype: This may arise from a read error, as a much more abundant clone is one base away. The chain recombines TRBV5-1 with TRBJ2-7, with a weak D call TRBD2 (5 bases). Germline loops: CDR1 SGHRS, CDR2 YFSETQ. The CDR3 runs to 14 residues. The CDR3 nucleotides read TGCGCCAGCAGGGGTAGACTAAGGTCCTGCGAGCAGTACTTC. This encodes CASRGRLRSCEQYF.

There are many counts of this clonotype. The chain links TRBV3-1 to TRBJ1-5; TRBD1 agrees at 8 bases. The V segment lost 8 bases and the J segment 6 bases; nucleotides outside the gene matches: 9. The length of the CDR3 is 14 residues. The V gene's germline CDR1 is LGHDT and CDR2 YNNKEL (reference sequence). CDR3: CASSPRTGSQPQHF. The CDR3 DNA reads TGTGCCAGCTCTCCTCGGACAGGGAGTCAGCCCCAGCATTTT.

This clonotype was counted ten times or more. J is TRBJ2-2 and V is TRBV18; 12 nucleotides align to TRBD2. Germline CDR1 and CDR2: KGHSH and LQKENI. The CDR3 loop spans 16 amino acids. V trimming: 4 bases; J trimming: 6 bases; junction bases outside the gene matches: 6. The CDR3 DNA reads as TGTGCCAGCTCACTGCCGGGACTAGCGGGCGCCGGGGAGCTGTTTTTT. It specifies CASSLPGLAGAGELFF.

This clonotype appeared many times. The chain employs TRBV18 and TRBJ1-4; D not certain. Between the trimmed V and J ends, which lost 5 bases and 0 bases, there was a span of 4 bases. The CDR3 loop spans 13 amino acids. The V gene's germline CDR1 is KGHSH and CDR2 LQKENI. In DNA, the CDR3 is TGTGCCAGCTCAGGGGCAACTAATGAAAAACTGTTTTTT. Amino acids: CASSGATNEKLFF.